These T cell receptor beta chains were read from a single sample in a study of T-cell reconstitution after alpha-beta-depleted transplantation in children. MiXCR was run by TCRdb on the PCR reads, yielding one entry per CDR3 protein. The repertoire has 500,000 to 650,000 distinct CDR3 sequences, 10% to 15% of them found once; the top ten carry around 2.2%. Here the sequenced sample was PBMCs, mostly from graft donor cells, taken 360 days after TCRalphabeta/CD19-depleted stem cell transplant. The receptors stem from a male patient between 5 and 17 years old who had a stem cell transplant for acute myeloid leukemia, so the T cells may come from the graft donor. Both conserved end residues are part of each CDR3.

TRBJ2-7 | TRBV30 | CAWNPSYSIYEQYF
TRBJ2-7 | TRBV20-1 | CSARDGQLSYEQYF
TRBJ1-2 | TRBV29-1 | CSFTRQGGYTF
TRBJ2-1 | TRBV27 | CASSFRGTLHNEQFF
TRBJ2-7 | TRBV29-1 | CSVEEKGTGGEQYF
TRBJ2-1 | TRBV5-1 | CASSLVVAALYNEQFF
TRBJ2-7 | TRBV28 | CASSFGPFYEQYF
TRBJ2-7 | TRBV13 | CASSHLPGQLYEQYF
TRBJ2-7 | TRBV28 | CASSTSGFNEQYF
TRBJ2-5 | TRBV7-2 | CASSLVHPNTQETEYF
TRBJ2-7 | TRBV11-2 | CASSSITGLLFYEQYF
TRBJ2-1 | TRBV28 | CASSFLASPLGGSYNEQFF
TRBJ2-1 | TRBV29-1 | CSVESGGAPSGGLYLFF
TRBJ2-2 | TRBV2 | CASSATGGGTGELFF
TRBJ2-3 | TRBV29-1 | CSGLQGTDTQYF
TRBJ2-1 | TRBV5-1 | CASSIHLRLYNEQFF
TRBJ2-3 | TRBV20-1 | CSAGDLAQDTQYF
TRBJ2-7 | TRBV10-3 | CAISEISLGEQYF
TRBJ2-3 | TRBV5-5 | CASSWDRGSTDTQYF
TRBJ1-5 | TRBV5-6 | CASCQGNQPQHF
TRBJ2-1 | TRBV12-3/TRBV12-4 | CASSLGRTSGSNEQFF
TRBJ2-1 | TRBV7-9 | CASSLIFSSYNEQFF
TRBJ2-1 | TRBV7-6 | CASSLLFLGLSSYNEQFF
TRBJ1-1 | TRBV7-3 | CASSLKAGRNTEAFF
TRBJ2-5 | TRBV20-1 | CSALIAGDGYETQYF
TRBJ2-1 | TRBV20-1 | CSAATSGPSYNEQFF
TRBJ2-1 | TRBV6-2/TRBV6-3 | CASSWGTRYNEQFF
TRBJ2-7 | TRBV20-1 | CSARDHLAMGLYEQYF
TRBJ1-2 | TRBV10-3 | CAISRDGQDYGYTF
TRBJ2-3 | TRBV19 | CASSRQTGGGPDTQYF
TRBJ2-7 | TRBV5-1 | CASSLPALKDEQYF
TRBJ1-4 | TRBV18 | CASSPRSQGPVNEKLFF
TRBJ1-5 | TRBV6-2/TRBV6-3 | CASSTGQGGQPQHF
TRBJ2-3 | TRBV30 | CAWSRGRWDTQYF
TRBJ2-3 | TRBV7-9 | CASSSQGTDTQYF
TRBJ2-3 | TRBV20-1 | CSASLPGTRVTDTQYF
TRBJ1-2 | TRBV4-2 | CASSQETSLWGYTF
TRBJ2-2 | TRBV5-1 | CASSLTSPFGELFF
TRBJ2-5 | TRBV4-3 | CASSQDHRGQETQYF